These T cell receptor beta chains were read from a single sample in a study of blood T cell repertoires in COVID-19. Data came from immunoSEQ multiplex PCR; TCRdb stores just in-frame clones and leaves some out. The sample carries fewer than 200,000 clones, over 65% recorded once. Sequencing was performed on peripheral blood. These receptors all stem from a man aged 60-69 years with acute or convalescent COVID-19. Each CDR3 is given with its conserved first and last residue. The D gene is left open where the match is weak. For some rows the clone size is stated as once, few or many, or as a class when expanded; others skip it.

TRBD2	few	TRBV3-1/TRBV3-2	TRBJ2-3	CASSQPAGASTDTQYF	TGTGCCAGCAGCCAGCCAGCGGGGGCCAGCACAGATACGCAGTATTTT
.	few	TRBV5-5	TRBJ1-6	CASSLGQGNNSPLHF	TGTGCCAGCAGCTTGGGGCAGGGTAATAATTCACCCCTCCACTTT
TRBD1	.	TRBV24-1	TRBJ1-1	CATSAQGASGTEAFF	TGTGCCACCAGTGCCCAGGGGGCAAGTGGCACTGAAGCTTTCTTT
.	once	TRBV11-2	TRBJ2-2	CASSSRQTAGELFF	TGTGCCAGCAGCTCCCGACAGACGGCCGGGGAGCTGTTTTTT
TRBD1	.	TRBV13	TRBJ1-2	CASSLTGTGEYGYTF	TGTGCCAGCAGCTTAACCGGGACAGGGGAATATGGCTACACCTTC
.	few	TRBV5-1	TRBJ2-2	CASSFSTGTSLGELFF	TGCGCCAGCAGCTTTTCCACCGGGACTTCCCTGGGGGAGCTGTTTTTT
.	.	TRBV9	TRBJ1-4	CASSPPGTNEKLFF	TGTGCCAGCAGCCCCCCAGGAACTAATGAAAAACTGTTTTTT
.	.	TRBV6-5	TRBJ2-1	CASRPSQGTYNEQFF	TGTGCCAGCAGACCCTCTCAGGGTACCTACAATGAGCAGTTCTTC
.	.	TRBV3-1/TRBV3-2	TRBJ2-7	CASSFRGGEDEQYF	TGTGCCAGCAGCTTTCGCGGCGGGGAGGACGAGCAGTACTTC
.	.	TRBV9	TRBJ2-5	CASSVAGGQETQYF	TGTGCCAGCAGCGTAGCCGGGGGCCAAGAGACCCAGTACTTC
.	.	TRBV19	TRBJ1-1	CASSNPGLGTEAFF	TGTGCCAGTAGTAATCCGGGACTGGGCACTGAAGCTTTCTTT
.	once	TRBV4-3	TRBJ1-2	CASSQGDTGYTF	TGCGCCAGCAGCCAAGGTGACACCGGCTACACCTTC
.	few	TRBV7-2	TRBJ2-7	CASSLESSGLPYEQYF	TGTGCCAGCAGCTTAGAATCCAGCGGGCTACCCTACGAGCAGTACTTC
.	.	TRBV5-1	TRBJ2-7	CASSLEGNGPYEQYF	TGCGCCAGCAGCTTGGAAGGCAATGGGCCTTACGAGCAGTACTTC
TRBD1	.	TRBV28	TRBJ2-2	CATKPPDRGDTGELFF	TGTGCCACTAAACCCCCGGACAGGGGTGACACCGGGGAGCTGTTTTTT
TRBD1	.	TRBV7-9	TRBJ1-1	CASSLGTGVDTEAFF	TGTGCCAGCAGCTTAGGGACAGGGGTAGATACTGAAGCTTTCTTT
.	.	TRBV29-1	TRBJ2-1	CSVPTNRSRYEQFF	TGCAGCGTACCTACAAATCGGAGTCGGTATGAGCAGTTCTTC
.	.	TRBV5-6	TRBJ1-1	CASSLGVRGNTEAFF	TGTGCCAGCAGCTTGGGTGTCAGGGGGAACACTGAAGCTTTCTTT
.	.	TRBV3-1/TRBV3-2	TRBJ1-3	CASSQSGALRSGNTIYF	TGTGCCAGCAGCCAAAGCGGAGCGCTGCGCTCTGGAAACACCATATATTTT
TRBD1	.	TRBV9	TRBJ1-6	CASSLRQGNSPLHF	TGTGCCAGCAGCCTCAGACAGGGAAATTCACCCCTCCACTTT
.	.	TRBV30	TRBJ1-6	CAWNQVSGNSPLHF	TGTGCCTGGAACCAAGTATCGGGGAATTCACCCCTCCACTTT
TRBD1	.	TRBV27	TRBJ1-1	CASSLSNRGNTEAFF	TGTGCCAGCAGTTTATCGAACAGGGGGAACACTGAAGCTTTCTTT
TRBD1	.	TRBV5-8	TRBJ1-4	CASSPEGTANEKLFF	TGTGCCAGCAGCCCCGAGGGGACAGCTAATGAAAAACTGTTTTTT
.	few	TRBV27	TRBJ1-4	CASSLYRAPSTNEKLFF	TGTGCCAGCAGTCTTTACAGGGCCCCCTCTACTAATGAAAAACTGTTTTTT
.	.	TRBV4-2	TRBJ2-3	CASSQDTLATDTQYF	TGTGCCAGCAGCCAAGATACACTAGCCACAGATACGCAGTATTTT
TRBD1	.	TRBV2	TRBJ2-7	CASVTGGASYEQYF	TGTGCCAGCGTGACAGGGGGCGCGTCCTACGAGCAGTACTTC
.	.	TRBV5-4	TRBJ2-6	CASSSTGSGANVLTF	TGTGCCAGCAGCTCCACAGGGTCCGGGGCCAACGTCCTGACTTTC